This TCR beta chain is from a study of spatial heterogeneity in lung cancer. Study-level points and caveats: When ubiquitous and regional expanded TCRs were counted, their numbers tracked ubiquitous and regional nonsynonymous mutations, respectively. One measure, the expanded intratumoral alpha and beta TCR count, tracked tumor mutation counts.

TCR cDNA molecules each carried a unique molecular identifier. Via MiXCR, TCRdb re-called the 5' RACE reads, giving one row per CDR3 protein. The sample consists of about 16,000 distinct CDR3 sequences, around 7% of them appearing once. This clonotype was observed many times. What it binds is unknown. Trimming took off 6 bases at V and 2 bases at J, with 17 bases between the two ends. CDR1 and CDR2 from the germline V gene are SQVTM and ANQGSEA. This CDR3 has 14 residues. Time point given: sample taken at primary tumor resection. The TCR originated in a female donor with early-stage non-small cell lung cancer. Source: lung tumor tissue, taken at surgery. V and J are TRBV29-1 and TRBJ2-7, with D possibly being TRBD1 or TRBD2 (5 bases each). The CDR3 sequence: CSVGEPGLTYEQYF. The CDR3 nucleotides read TGCAGCGTGGGGGAGCCGGGCCTTACCTACGAGCAGTACTTC.